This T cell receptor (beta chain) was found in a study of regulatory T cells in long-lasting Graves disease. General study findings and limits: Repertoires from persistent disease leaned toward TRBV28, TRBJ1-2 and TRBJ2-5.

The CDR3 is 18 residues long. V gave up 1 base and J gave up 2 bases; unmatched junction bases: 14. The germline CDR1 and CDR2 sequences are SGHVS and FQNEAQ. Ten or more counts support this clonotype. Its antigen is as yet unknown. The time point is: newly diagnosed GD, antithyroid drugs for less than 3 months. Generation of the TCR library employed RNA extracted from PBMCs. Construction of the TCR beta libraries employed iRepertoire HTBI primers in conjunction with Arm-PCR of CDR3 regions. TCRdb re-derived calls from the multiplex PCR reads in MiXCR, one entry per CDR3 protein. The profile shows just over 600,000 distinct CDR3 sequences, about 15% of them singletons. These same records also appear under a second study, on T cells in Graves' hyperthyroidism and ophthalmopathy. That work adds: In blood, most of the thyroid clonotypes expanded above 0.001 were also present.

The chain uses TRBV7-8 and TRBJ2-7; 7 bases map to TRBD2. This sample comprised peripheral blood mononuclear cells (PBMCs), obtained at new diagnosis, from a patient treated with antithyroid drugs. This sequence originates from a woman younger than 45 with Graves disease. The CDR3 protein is CASSLVVGAGRKTYEQYF. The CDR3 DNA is TGTGCCAGCAGCTTAGTCGTTGGAGCGGGACGGAAAACCTACGAGCAGTACTTC.